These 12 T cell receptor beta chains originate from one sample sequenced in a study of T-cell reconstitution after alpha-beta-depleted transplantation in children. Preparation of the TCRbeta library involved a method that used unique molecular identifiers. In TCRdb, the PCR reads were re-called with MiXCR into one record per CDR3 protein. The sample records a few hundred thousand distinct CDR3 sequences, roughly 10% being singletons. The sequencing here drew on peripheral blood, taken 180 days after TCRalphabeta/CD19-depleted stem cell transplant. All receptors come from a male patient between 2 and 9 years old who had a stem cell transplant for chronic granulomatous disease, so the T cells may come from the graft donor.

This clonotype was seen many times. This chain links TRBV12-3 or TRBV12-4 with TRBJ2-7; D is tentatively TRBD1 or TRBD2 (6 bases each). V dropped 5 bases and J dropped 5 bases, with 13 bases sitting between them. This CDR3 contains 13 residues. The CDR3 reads CASSLRGEDEQYF. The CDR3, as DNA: TGTGCCAGCAGTCTAAGGGGGGAGGACGAGCAGTACTTC.

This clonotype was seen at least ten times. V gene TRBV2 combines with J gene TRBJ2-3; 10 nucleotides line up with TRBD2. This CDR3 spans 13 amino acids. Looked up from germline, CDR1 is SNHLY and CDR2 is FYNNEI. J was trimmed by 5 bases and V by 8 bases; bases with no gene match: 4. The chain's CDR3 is CASGTSAQDTQYF. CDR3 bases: TGTGCCAGCGGGACTAGCGCTCAAGATACGCAGTATTTT.

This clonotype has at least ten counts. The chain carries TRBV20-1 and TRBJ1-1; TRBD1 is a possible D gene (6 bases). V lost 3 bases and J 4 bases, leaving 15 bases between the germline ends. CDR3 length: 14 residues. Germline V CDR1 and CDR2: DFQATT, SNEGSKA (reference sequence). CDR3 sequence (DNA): TGCAGTGCTAGCCTCCCAGGGGTAGGCACTGAAGCTTTCTTT. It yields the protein CSASLPGVGTEAFF.

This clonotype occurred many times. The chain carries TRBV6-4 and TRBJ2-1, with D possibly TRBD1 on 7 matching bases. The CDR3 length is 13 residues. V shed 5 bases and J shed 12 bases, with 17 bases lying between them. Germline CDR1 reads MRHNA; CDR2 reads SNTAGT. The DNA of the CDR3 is TGTGCCAGCAGTACCCGTCCGCAGGGGGGGCAGTTCTTC. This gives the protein CASSTRPQGGQFF.

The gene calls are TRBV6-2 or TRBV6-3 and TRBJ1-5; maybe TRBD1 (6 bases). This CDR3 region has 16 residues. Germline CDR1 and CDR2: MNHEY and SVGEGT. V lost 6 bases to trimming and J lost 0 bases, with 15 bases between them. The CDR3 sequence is CASSRRGGLSNQPQHF. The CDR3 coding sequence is TGTGCCAGCAGCCGGCGGGGGGGGCTTAGCAATCAGCCCCAGCATTTT.

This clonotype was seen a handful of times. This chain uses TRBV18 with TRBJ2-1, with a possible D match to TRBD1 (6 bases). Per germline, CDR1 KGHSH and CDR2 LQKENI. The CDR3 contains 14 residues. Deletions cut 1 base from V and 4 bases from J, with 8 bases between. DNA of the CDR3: TGTGCCAGCTCACCACAGAGGGGGTACAATGAGCAGTTCTTC. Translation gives CASSPQRGYNEQFF.

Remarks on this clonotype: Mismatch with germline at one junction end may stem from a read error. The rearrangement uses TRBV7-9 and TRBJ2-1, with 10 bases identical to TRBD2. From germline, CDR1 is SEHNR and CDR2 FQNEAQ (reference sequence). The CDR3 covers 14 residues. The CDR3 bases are TGCGTTTGTGGGCTAGCGGGAGCTTACAATGAGCAGTTCTTC. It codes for CVCGLAGAYNEQFF.

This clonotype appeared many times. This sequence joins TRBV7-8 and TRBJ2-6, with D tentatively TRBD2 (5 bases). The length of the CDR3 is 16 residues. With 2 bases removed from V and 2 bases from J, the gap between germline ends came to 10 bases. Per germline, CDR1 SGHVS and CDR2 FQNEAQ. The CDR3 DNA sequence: TGTGCCAGCAGCTTAACCGGGGTTGCTGGGGCCAACGTCCTGACTTTC. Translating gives CASSLTGVAGANVLTF.

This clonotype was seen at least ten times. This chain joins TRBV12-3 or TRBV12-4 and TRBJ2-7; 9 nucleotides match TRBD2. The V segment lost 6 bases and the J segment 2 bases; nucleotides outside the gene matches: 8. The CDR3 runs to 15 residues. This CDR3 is CASSPGGGRAYEQYF. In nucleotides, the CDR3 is TGTGCCAGCAGCCCAGGCGGCGGGAGGGCCTACGAGCAGTACTTC.

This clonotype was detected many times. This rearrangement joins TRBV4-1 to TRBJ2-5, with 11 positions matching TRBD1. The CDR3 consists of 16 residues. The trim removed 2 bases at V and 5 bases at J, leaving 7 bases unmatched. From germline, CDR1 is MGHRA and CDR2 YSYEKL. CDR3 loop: CASSQPWTGGRETQYF. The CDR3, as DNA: TGCGCCAGCAGCCAACCCTGGACAGGGGGCAGGGAGACCCAGTACTTC.

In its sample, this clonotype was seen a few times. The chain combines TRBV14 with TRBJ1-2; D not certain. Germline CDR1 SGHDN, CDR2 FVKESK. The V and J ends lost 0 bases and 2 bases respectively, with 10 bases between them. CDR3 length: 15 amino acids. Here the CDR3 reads CASSQDLVSNYGYTF. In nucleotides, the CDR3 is TGTGCCAGCAGCCAAGACTTGGTCTCAAACTATGGCTACACCTTC.

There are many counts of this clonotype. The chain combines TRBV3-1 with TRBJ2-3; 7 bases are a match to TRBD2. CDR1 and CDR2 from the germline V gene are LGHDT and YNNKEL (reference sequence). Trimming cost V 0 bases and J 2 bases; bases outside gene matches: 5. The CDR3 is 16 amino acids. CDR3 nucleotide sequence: TGTGCCAGCAGCCAAGATCTGGGACTACTCACAGATACGCAGTATTTT. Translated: CASSQDLGLLTDTQYF.